The T cell receptor beta chain under discussion was sequenced for a study of blood T cell repertoires in COVID-19. Trimming cost V 4 bases and J 0 bases; bases outside gene matches: 7. The CDR3 consists of 16 residues. The repertoire was sequenced with immunoSEQ multiplex PCR; TCRdb's copy has only in-frame clones and lacks some. This table holds about 170,000 clones, 65% to 80% found once. Grouping used clinical history reported by participants in a survey and questionnaire. V is TRBV5-3 and J is TRBJ1-2, with 9 positions matching TRBD1. TRBV5-3 is assigned to the ORF class and has an uncertain function. The TCR comes from an older woman in a cohort exposed to, infected with or recovered from COVID-19 (not recorded which). The sample was PBMCs or T cells enriched from blood (not recorded which). The CDR3 sequence is CARSPDRGPPNYGYTF. For the CDR3, the DNA is TGTGCCAGAAGCCCGGACAGGGGTCCGCCTAACTATGGCTACACCTTC.